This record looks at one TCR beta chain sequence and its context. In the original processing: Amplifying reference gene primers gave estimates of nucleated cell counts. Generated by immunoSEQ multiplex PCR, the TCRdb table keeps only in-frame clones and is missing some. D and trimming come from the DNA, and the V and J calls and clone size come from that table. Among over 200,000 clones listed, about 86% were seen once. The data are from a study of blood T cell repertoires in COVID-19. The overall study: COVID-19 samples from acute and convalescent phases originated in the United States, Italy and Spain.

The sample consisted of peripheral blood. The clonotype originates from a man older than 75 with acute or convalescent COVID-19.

The CDR3 bases are TGTGCCAGTAGTACCGGACAGGGGGCCATCGAGCAGTACTTC. It translates to CASSTGQGAIEQYF. The V and J genes are TRBV19 and TRBJ2-7; 11 nucleotides align to TRBD1. Germline CDR1 reads LNHDA; CDR2 reads SQIVND (reference sequence). The CDR3 runs to 14 residues. The V and J ends lost 4 bases and 6 bases, in that order; junction bases with no gene match: 5.